The entry below describes one TCR beta chain. Its antigen is not identified. Compared with germline, one end of the junction differs, possibly owing to a read error. This sample was taken from a study of immune heterogeneity within non-small cell lung tumors. Germline V CDR1 and CDR2: SEHNR, FQNEAQ (reference sequence). This CDR3 comprises 12 residues. As template, the study used bulk tumor genomic DNA at about 540 ng per sample. Biopsies, several per primary tumor and spaced far apart, were collected during surgery. Undergoing curative surgery were patients whose non-small cell lung cancer was untreated and newly diagnosed. Multiplex PCR (32 V and 13 J primers) was used to amplify the TCR beta CDR3. MiXCR, applied by TCRdb to the multiplex PCR reads, yields one record per CDR3 protein. The sample has 22,000 or so distinct CDR3 sequences; about 25% are singletons. Study results and limitations: Most high-frequency T-cell receptor beta clonotypes were specific to a single patient. Identical dominant CDR3 beta clonotypes recurred across a patient's tumor sites, together with site-unique high-frequency clones. Statistically, local T-cell clonality exhibited a moderate yet significant correlation with local tumor mutational burden (R about 0.37).

The source material was lung tumor tissue. The chain carries TRBV7-9 and TRBJ1-1; D ambiguous. This sequence originates from a middle-aged man with non-small cell lung cancer. The CDR3 DNA follows: TGTGCCATCAGCTTTCAGAACACTGAAGCTTTCTTT. It specifies CAISFQNTEAFF.